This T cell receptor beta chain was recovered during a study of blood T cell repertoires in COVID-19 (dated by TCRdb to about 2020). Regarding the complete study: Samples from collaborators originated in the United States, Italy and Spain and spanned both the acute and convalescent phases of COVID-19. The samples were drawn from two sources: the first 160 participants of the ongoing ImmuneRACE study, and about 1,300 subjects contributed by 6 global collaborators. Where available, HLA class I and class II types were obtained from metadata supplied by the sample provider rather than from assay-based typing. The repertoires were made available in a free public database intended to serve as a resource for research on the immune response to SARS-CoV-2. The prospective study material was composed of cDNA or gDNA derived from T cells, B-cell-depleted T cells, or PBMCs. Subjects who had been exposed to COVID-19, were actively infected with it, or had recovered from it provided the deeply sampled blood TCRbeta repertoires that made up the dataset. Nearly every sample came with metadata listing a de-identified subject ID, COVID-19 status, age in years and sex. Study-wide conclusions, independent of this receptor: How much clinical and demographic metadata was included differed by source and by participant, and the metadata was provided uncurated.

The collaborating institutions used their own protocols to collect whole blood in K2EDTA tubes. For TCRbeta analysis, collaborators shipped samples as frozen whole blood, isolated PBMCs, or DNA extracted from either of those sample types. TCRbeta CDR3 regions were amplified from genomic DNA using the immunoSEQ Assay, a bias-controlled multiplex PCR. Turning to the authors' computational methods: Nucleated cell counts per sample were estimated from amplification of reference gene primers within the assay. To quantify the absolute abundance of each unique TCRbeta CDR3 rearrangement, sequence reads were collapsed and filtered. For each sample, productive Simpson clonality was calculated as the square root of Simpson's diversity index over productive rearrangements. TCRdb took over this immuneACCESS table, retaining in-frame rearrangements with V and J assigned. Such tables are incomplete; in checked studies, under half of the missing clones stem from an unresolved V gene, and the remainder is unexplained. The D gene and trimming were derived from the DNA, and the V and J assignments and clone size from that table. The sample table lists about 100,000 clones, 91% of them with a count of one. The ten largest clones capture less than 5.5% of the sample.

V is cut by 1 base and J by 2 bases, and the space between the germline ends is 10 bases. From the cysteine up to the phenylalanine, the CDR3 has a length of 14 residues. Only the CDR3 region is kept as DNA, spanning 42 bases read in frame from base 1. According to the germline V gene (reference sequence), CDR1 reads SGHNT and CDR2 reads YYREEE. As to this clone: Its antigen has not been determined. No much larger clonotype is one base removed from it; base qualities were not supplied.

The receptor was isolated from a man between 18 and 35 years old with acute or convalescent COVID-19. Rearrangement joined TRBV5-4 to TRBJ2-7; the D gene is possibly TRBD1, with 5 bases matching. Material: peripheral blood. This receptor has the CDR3 CASSLFTGTYEQYF. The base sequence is TGTGCCAGCAGCTTGTTTACAGGAACCTACGAGCAGTACTTC.